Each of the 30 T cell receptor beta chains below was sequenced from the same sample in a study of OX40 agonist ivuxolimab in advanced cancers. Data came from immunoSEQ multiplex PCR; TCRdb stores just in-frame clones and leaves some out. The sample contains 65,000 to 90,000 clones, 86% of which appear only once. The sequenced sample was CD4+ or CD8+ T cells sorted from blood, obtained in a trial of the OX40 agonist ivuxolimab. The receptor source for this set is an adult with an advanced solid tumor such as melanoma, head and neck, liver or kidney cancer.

The DNA for the CDR3 is TGTGCCAGCAGCTCCAACAGGGTGAGCAATCAGCCCCAGCATTTT. Translating gives CASSSNRVSNQPQHF. The chain carries TRBV5-5 and TRBJ1-5; D perhaps matches TRBD1 (6 bases). V was shortened by 3 bases and J by 1 base, with 11 bases between the two germline ends. The CDR3 length is 15 residues. The germline V gene has CDR1 SGHKS and CDR2 YYEKEE (reference sequence).

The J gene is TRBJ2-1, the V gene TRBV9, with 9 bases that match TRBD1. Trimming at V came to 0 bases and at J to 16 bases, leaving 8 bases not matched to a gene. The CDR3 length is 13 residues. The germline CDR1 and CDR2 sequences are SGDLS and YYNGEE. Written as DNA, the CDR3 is TGTGCCAGCAGCGTAGTAGTAGGGGACAGGGTATTCTTC. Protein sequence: CASSVVVGDRVFF. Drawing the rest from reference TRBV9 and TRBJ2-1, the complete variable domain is DSGVTQTPKHLITATGQRVTLRCSPRSGDLSVYWYQQSLDQGLQFLIQYYNGEERAKGNILERFSAQQFPDLHSELNLSSLELGDSALYFCASSVVVGDRVFFGPGTRLTVL.

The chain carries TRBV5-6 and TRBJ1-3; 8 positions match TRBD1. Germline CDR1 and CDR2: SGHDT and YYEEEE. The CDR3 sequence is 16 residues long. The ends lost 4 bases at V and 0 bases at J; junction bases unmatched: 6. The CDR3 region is CASSRGTGLSGNTIYF. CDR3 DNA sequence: TGTGCCAGCAGCCGCGGGACAGGCCTCTCTGGAAACACCATATATTTT.

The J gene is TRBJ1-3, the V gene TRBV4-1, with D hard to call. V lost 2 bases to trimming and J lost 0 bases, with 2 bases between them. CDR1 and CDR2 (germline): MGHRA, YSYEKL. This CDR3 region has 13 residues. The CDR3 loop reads CASSQTSGNTIYF. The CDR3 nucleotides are TGCGCCAGCAGCCAAACCTCTGGAAACACCATATATTTT.

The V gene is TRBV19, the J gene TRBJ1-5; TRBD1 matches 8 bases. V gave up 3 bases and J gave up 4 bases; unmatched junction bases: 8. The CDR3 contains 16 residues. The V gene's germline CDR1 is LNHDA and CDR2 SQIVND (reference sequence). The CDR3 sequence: CASSIQGQGANQPQHF. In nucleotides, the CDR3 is TGTGCCAGTAGTATTCAAGGGCAGGGGGCGAATCAGCCCCAGCATTTT.

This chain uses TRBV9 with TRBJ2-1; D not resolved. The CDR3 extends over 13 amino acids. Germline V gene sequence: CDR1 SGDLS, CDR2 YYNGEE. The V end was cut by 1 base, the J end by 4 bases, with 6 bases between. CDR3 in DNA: TGTGCCAGCAGCGTACGACCTTACAATGAGCAGTTCTTC. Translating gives CASSVRPYNEQFF.

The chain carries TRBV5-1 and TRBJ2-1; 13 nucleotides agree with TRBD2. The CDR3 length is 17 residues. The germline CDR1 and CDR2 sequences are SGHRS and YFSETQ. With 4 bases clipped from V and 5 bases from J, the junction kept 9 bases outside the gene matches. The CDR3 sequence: CASSEQTGTSGNNEQFF. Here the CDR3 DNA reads TGCGCCAGCAGCGAACAGACCGGGACTAGCGGGAACAATGAGCAGTTCTTC.

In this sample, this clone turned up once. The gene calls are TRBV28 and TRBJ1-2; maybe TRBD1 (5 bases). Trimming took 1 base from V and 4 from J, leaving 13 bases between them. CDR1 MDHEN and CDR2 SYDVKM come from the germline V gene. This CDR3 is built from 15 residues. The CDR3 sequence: CASSLLDSEFYGYTF. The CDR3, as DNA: TGTGCCAGCAGTTTATTAGACAGCGAATTCTATGGCTACACCTTC.

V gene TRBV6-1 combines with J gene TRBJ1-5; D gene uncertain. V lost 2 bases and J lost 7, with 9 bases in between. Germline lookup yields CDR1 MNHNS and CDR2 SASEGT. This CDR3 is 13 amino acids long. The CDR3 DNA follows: TGTGCCAGCAGTGAATGGCCAGGACAGCCCCAGCATTTT. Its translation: CASSEWPGQPQHF.

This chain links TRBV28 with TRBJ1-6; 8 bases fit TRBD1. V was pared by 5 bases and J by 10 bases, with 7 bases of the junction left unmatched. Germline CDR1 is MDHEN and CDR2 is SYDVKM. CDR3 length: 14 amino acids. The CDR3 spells CASSVGQAGSPLHF. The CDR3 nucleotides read TGTGCCAGCAGTGTGGGACAGGCGGGGTCACCCCTCCACTTT.

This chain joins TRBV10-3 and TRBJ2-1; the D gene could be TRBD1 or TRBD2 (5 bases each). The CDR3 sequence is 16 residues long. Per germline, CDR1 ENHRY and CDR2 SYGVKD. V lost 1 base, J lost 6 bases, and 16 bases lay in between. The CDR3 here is CAISEFAGPRGNEQFF. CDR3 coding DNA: TGTGCCATCAGTGAGTTCGCGGGTCCAAGGGGCAATGAGCAGTTCTTC.

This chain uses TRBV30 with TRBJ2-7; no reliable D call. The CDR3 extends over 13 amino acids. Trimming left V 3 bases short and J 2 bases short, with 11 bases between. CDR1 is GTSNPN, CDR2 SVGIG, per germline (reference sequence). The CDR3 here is CAWRIHSTYEQYF. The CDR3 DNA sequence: TGTGCCTGGAGAATCCATTCCACCTACGAGCAGTACTTC.

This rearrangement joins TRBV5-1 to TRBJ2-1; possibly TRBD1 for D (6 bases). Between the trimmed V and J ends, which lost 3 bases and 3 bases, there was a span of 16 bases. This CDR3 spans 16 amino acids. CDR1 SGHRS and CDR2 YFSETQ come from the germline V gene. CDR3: CASSSTGTRNYNEQFF. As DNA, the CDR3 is TGCGCCAGCAGCTCAACCGGGACACGAAACTACAATGAGCAGTTCTTC. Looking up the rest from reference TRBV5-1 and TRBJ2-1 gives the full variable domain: KAGVTQTPRYLIKTRGQQVTLSCSPISGHRSVSWYQQTPGQGLQFLFEYFSETQRNKGNFPGRFSGRQFSNSRSEMNVSTLELGDSALYLCASSSTGTRNYNEQFFGPGTRLTVL.

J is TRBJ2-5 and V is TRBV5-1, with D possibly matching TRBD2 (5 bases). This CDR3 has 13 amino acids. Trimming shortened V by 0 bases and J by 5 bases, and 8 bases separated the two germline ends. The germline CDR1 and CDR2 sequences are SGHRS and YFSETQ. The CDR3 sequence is CASSLASRETQYF. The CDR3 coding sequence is TGCGCCAGCAGCTTGGCTAGCAGGGAGACCCAGTACTTC. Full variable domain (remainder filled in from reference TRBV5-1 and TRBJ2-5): KAGVTQTPRYLIKTRGQQVTLSCSPISGHRSVSWYQQTPGQGLQFLFEYFSETQRNKGNFPGRFSGRQFSNSRSEMNVSTLELGDSALYLCASSLASRETQYFGPGTRLLVL.

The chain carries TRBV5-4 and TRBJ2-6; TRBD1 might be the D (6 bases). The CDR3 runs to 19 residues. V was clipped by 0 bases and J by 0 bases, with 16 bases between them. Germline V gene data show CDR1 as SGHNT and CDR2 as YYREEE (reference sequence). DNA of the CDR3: TGTGCCAGCAGCTTGGGGGTCAGAGGGGGAGCCTCTGGGGCCAACGTCCTGACTTTC. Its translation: CASSLGVRGGASGANVLTF.

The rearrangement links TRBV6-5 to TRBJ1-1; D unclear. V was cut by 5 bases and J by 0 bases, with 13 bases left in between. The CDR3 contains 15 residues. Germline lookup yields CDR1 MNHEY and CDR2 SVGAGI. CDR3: CASSKSSGLNTEAFF. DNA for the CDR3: TGTGCCAGCAGTAAATCTTCAGGATTGAACACTGAAGCTTTCTTT.

As DNA, the CDR3 is TGTGCCAGCAGCTTTACGGAATCCTACAATGAGCAGTTCTTC. Translating it yields CASSFTESYNEQFF. This sequence joins TRBV7-8 and TRBJ2-1; D not resolved. From germline, CDR1 is SGHVS and CDR2 FQNEAQ. The V and J ends lost 3 bases and 1 base respectively, with 7 bases between them. The CDR3 covers 14 residues.

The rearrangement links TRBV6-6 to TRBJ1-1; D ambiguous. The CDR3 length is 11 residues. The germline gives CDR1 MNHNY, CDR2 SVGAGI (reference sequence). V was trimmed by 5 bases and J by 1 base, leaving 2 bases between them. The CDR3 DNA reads TGTGCCAGCAGTCCGAACACTGAAGCTTTCTTT. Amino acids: CASSPNTEAFF.

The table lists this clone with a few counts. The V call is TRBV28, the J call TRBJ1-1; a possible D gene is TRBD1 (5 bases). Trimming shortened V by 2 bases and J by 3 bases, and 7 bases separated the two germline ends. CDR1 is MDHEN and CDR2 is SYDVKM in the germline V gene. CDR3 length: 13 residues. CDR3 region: CASSLRGDTEAFF. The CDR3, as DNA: TGTGCCAGCAGTTTACGGGGGGACACTGAAGCTTTCTTT.

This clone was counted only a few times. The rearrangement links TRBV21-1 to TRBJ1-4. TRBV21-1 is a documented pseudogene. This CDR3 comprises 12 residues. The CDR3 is CAPRRWGEKLFF. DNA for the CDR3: TGTGCCCCCCGAAGGTGGGGTGAAAAACTGTTTTTT.

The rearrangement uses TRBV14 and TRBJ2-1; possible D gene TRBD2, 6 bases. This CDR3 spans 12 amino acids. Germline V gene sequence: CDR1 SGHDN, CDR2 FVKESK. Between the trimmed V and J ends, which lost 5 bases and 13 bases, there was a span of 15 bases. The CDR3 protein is CASSSLRESQFF. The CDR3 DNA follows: TGTGCCAGCAGCTCTCTTCGGGAGAGCCAGTTCTTC.

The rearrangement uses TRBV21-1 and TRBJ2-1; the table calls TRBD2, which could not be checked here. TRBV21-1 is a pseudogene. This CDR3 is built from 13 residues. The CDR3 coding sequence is TGTGCCAGCAGCAAGGGGGGGTTGAGTGAGCAGTTCTTC. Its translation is CASSKGGLSEQFF.

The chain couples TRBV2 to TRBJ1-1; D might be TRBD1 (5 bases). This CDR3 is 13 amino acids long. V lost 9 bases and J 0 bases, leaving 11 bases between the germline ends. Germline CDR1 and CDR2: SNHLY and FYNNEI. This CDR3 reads CASQRGVNTEAFF. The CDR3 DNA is TGTGCCAGTCAACGGGGGGTGAACACTGAAGCTTTCTTT.

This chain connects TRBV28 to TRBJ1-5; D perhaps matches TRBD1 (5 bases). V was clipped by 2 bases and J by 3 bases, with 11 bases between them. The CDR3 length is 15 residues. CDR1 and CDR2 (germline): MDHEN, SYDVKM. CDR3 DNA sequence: TGTGCCAGCAGTTTACGCGGGGGACCCAATCAGCCCCAGCATTTT. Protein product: CASSLRGGPNQPQHF.

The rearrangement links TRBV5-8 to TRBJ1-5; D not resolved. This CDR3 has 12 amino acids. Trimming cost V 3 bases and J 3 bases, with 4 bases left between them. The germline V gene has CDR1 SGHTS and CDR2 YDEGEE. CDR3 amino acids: CASSSFNQPQHF. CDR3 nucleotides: TGTGCCAGCAGCTCATTCAATCAGCCCCAGCATTTT.

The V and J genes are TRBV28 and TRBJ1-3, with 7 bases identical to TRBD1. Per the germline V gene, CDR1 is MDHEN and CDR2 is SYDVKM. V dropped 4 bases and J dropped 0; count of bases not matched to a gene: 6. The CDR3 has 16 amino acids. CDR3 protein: CASSSWDRSSGNTIYF. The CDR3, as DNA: TGTGCCAGCAGTTCCTGGGACAGAAGCTCTGGAAACACCATATATTTT. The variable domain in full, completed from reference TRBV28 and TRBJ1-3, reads DVKVTQSSRYLVKRTGEKVFLECVQDMDHENMFWYRQDPGLGLRLIYFSYDVKMKEKGDIPEGYSVSREKKERFSLILESASTNQTSMYLCASSSWDRSSGNTIYFGEGSWLTVV.

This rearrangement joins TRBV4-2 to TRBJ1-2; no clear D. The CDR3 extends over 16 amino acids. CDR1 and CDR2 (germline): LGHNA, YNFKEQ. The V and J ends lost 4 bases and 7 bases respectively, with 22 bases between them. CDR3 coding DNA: TGTGCCAGCAGCCTCAATGGCGGACGGATGGGAAGTGGCTACACCTTC. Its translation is CASSLNGGRMGSGYTF.

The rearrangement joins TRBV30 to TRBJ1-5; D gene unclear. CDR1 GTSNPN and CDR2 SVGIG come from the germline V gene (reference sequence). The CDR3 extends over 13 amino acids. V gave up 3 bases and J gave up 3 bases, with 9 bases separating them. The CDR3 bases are TGTGCCTGGAGCGACCTAAACAATCAGCCCCAGCATTTT. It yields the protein CAWSDLNNQPQHF. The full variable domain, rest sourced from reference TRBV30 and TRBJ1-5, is SQTIHQWPATLVQPVGSPLSLECTVEGTSNPNLYWYRQAAGRGLQLLFYSVGIGQISSEVPQNLSASRPQDRQFILSSKKLLLSDSGFYLCAWSDLNNQPQHFGDGTRLSIL.

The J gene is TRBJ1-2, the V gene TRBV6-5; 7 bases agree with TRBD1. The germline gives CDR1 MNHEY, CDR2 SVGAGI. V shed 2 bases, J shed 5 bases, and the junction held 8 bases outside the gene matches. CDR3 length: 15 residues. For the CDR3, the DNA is TGTGCCAGCAGTTACGACCGACAGGGCCAATATGGCTACACCTTC. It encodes CASSYDRQGQYGYTF.

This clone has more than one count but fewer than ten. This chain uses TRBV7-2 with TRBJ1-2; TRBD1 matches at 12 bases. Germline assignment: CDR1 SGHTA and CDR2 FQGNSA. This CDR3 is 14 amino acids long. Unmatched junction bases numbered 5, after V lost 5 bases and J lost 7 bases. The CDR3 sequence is CASSSGTGGFGYTF. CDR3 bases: TGTGCCAGCAGCAGCGGGACAGGGGGCTTTGGCTACACCTTC.